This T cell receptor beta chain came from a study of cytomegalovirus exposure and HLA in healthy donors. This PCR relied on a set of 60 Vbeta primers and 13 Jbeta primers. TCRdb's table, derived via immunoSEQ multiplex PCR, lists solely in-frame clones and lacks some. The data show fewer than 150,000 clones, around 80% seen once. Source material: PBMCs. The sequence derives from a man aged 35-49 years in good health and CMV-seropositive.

The CDR3 DNA sequence: TGTGCCAGCAGCCCCGGACTAGCGGGAAGCTCCTACGAGCAGTACTTC. It is translated as CASSPGLAGSSYEQYF. The chain has TRBV5-4 and TRBJ2-7; 12 positions match TRBD2. The CDR3 covers 16 residues. CDR1 is SGHNT, CDR2 YYREEE, per germline (reference sequence). Losses at the gene ends were 4 bases for V and 0 bases for J; bases not matched to a gene: 5. The whole variable domain, filled in from reference TRBV5-4 and TRBJ2-7, reads ETGVTQSPTHLIKTRGQQVTLRCSSQSGHNTVSWYQQALGQGPQFIFQYYREEENGRGNFPPRFSGLQFPNYSSELNVNALELDDSALYLCASSPGLAGSSYEQYFGPGTRLTVT.